This entry lists 18 T cell receptor beta chains sequenced from one sample in a study of blood T cells in healthy people across ages. Primers used in a second PCR of roughly 7 to 12 cycles were a sample-barcoded 5' primer and a J-beta primer mix. Via MiXCR, TCRdb re-called the 5' RACE reads, giving one row per CDR3 protein. This sample has about 650,000 distinct CDR3 sequences, with around 32% found just once. The sample taken for sequencing was blood. These receptor sequences come from a woman at least 80 years old in good health.

There are a few counts of this clonotype. The chain has TRBV28 and TRBJ1-2, with 7 positions matching TRBD1. V dropped 3 bases and J dropped 2; count of bases not matched to a gene: 6. Germline V gene data show CDR1 as MDHEN and CDR2 as SYDVKM. This CDR3 has 15 residues. CDR3 sequence reads: CASSFWGQSNYGYTF. CDR3 nucleotide sequence: TGTGCCAGCAGTTTCTGGGGACAGAGCAACTATGGCTACACCTTC.

The chain's CDR3 is CAAGGDTEAFF. For the CDR3, the DNA is TGTGCCGCAGGGGGGGACACTGAAGCTTTCTTT. The V call is TRBV15, the J call TRBJ1-1; TRBD1 matches 7 bases. Germline CDR1 and CDR2: LNHNV and YYDKDF (reference sequence). V shed 11 bases and J 3 bases; nucleotides not matched to a gene: 3. The CDR3 spans 11 residues. The variable domain in full, completed from reference TRBV15 and TRBJ1-1, reads DAMVIQNPRYQVTQFGKPVTLSCSQTLNHNVMYWYQQKSSQAPKLLFHYYDKDFNNEADTPDNFQSRRPNTSFCFLDIRSPGLGDTAMYLCAAGGDTEAFFGQGTRLTVV.

The chain joins TRBV5-1 to TRBJ1-3; 8 bases fit TRBD1. This CDR3 has 18 amino acids. Unmatched junction bases numbered 14, after V lost 4 bases and J lost 2 bases. Germline assignment: CDR1 SGHRS and CDR2 YFSETQ. The CDR3 region has the DNA TGCGCCAGCAGCGGGCCCAGGGGGCGCAGGGAGACTGGAAACACCATATATTTT. Translation: CASSGPRGRRETGNTIYF.

Details on this clonotype: Just one base apart from a much larger clone, this may be a read error. The rearrangement links TRBV2 to TRBJ2-1; 7 bases are a match to TRBD1. The germline V gene has CDR1 SNHLY and CDR2 FYNNEI. With V trimmed by 5 bases and J by 13 bases, 17 bases remained unmatched. CDR3 length equals 15 residues. CDR3 sequence: CASSSSHRGGETQFF. CDR3 bases: TGTGCCAGCAGTTCGTCTCACAGGGGCGGAGAGACCCAGTTCTTC.

This clonotype has only a few counts. A much larger clone is a single base away; this may be a read error. V usage is TRBV7-2 and J usage is TRBJ2-1; 10 bases align to TRBD2. The CDR3 has 16 residues. CDR1 is SGHTA, CDR2 FQGNSA, per germline. The V segment lost 4 bases and the J segment 8 bases; nucleotides outside the gene matches: 11. CDR3 bases: TGTGCCAGCAGCTGGGGACGAGCGGGGGGGCCCGATGAGCAGTTCTTC. Amino acids: CASSWGRAGGPDEQFF.

J is TRBJ1-1 and V is TRBV7-9; 9 nucleotides line up with TRBD1. Germline V gene lookup returns CDR1 SEHNR and CDR2 FQNEAQ (reference sequence). The CDR3 is 15 amino acids. With V trimmed by 5 bases and J by 3 bases, 7 bases remained unmatched. The CDR3 is CASSPDRGVDTEAFF. The CDR3 nucleotides are TGTGCCAGCAGCCCCGACAGGGGGGTCGACACTGAAGCTTTCTTT.

This clonotype turned up a few times. The rearrangement uses TRBV12-3 or TRBV12-4 and TRBJ2-3; TRBD1 aligns across 7 bases. Trimming cost V 3 bases and J 11 bases; bases outside gene matches: 14. This CDR3 contains 15 residues. CDR3 protein: CASSLQGVRTDVQYF. In DNA form, the CDR3 reads TGTGCCAGCAGTTTGCAGGGGGTAAGGACAGATGTGCAGTATTTT.

The table lists this clonotype with a few counts. The chain recombines TRBV2 with TRBJ2-2; 7 nucleotides match TRBD1. The CDR3 spans 14 residues. V dropped 6 bases and J dropped 1; count of bases not matched to a gene: 2. Germline V lookup: CDR1 SNHLY, CDR2 FYNNEI. CDR3 DNA sequence: TGTGCCAGCAGAGACAGGGTGAACACCGGGGAGCTGTTTTTT. It codes for CASRDRVNTGELFF.

The sample holds a few counts of this clonotype. The chain uses TRBV6-5 and TRBJ2-4; tentatively, D is TRBD1 or TRBD2 (5 bases each). The DNA end lines up better with TRBJ2-7; the J call may be wrong. The CDR3 runs to 15 residues. Germline CDR1 and CDR2: MNHEY and SVGAGI. CDR3 protein: CASSYSNRGVYEQYF. Written as DNA, the CDR3 is TGTGCCAGCAGTTACTCGAATAGGGGAGTGTACGAGCAGTACTTC.

This clonotype was recorded many times. The gene calls are TRBV28 and TRBJ2-7, with 7 bases identical to TRBD2. CDR1 is MDHEN and CDR2 is SYDVKM in the germline V gene. V shed 6 bases, J shed 2 bases, and the junction held 13 bases outside the gene matches. The CDR3 runs to 16 residues. DNA for the CDR3: TGTGCCAGCAGCCCGGGTGGCGGGGGAACCACCTACGAGCAGTACTTC. Protein: CASSPGGGGTTYEQYF.

This clonotype was detected ten times or more. This rearrangement joins TRBV28 to TRBJ2-7; 7 bases line up with TRBD2. This CDR3 comprises 12 residues. Germline CDR1 and CDR2: MDHEN and SYDVKM. Trimming took 6 bases from V and 4 from J; bases not matched to a gene: 3. CDR3 residues: CASRPGGYEQYF. The CDR3, as DNA: TGTGCCAGCAGACCGGGGGGTTACGAGCAGTACTTC.

CDR3 amino acids: CSAGNNLSGNTIYF. CDR3 sequence (DNA): TGCAGCGCGGGAAACAACCTCTCTGGAAACACCATATATTTT. This chain connects TRBV20-1 to TRBJ1-3; D gene ambiguous. CDR1 is DFQATT and CDR2 is SNEGSKA in the germline V gene (reference sequence). The CDR3 length is 14 residues.

This clonotype was seen many times. J is TRBJ2-7 and V is TRBV7-2, with TRBD2 matching 7 bases. Per the germline V gene, CDR1 is SGHTA and CDR2 is FQGNSA. J was trimmed by 9 bases and V by 5 bases; bases with no gene match: 13. CDR3 size: 14 residues. The CDR3 DNA is TGTGCCAGCAGCCCGGGGCGGGGGTCGGCCCGGCAGTACTTC. Translated: CASSPGRGSARQYF.

In this sample, this clonotype turned up a few times. The chain couples TRBV28 to TRBJ1-5; TRBD1 matches 7 bases. V dropped 5 bases and J dropped 2; count of bases not matched to a gene: 9. Germline V gives CDR1 MDHEN, CDR2 SYDVKM. There are 16 residues in the CDR3. The chain's CDR3 is CASSGSGGGGNQPQHF. For the CDR3, the DNA is TGTGCCAGCAGTGGATCAGGGGGAGGGGGCAATCAGCCCCAGCATTTT.

Regarding this clonotype: A much larger clone is a single base away; this may be a read error. This rearrangement joins TRBV6-1 to TRBJ2-5; no clear D. V was cut by 6 bases and J by 4 bases, with 15 bases left in between. Germline V gene lookup returns CDR1 MNHNS and CDR2 SASEGT. CDR3 length equals 14 residues. The CDR3 region is CASRVSRSRETQYF. CDR3 bases: TGTGCCAGCAGGGTCTCCAGGAGTCGAGAGACCCAGTACTTC.

This clonotype has ten or more counts. The V call is TRBV20-1, the J call TRBJ2-3; 14 bases line up with TRBD2. Losses at the gene ends were 7 bases for V and 9 bases for J; bases not matched to a gene: 3. This CDR3 spans 12 amino acids. Germline V gene lookup returns CDR1 DFQATT and CDR2 SNEGSKA (reference sequence). CDR3 amino acids: CSVRLAGGTQYF. The DNA for the CDR3 is TGCAGTGTCAGACTAGCGGGGGGGACGCAGTATTTT.

This clonotype showed up many times. V is TRBV5-1 and J is TRBJ1-2; TRBD1 matches 7 bases. Germline values: CDR1 SGHRS, CDR2 YFSETQ. Germline trimming cut 4 bases from V and 5 bases from J; bases unmatched to any gene: 8. This CDR3 comprises 14 residues. The CDR3 protein is CASSPVDRKYGYTF. In DNA form, the CDR3 reads TGCGCCAGCAGCCCCGTGGACAGGAAATATGGCTACACCTTC.

The chain joins TRBV7-9 to TRBJ1-1, with D unresolved. The CDR3 covers 15 residues. The V end lost 7 bases, the J end lost 0 bases, and 15 bases lay between the germline ends. The germline V gene encodes CDR1 SEHNR and CDR2 FQNEAQ (reference sequence). As DNA, the CDR3 is TGTGCCAGCACCGCCACTGGTCCCATGAACACTGAAGCTTTCTTT. Its protein is CASTATGPMNTEAFF.